This TCR beta chain was recorded in a study of cytomegalovirus exposure and HLA in healthy donors. The CDR3 totals 14 residues. The germline gives CDR1 SGHVS, CDR2 FQNEAQ. V was cut by 0 bases and J by 6 bases, with 11 bases left in between. Turning to this clone: What it recognizes is unknown.

General observations from the study: Analyses of presence and absence presupposed an approximately uniform sequencing depth across donors. Reports showed the classifier diagnosing cytomegalovirus status with high specificity and sensitivity. An ancestry cluster, one associated with Asian ancestry, reportedly showed fewer N-insertions than the 666-donor mean in a later analysis. Certain indistinguishable V segments, among them TRBV6-2 and TRBV6-3, were excluded.

This PCR relied on a set of 60 Vbeta primers and 13 Jbeta primers. Assay used: immunoSEQ multiplex PCR; TCRdb lists only in-frame clones, some missing. The sample data list about 50,000 clones. This TCR was recovered from a woman aged 55-75 years in good health and CMV-seropositive. The chain recombines TRBV7-8 with TRBJ1-1; D remains ambiguous. Sequencing input: PBMCs. Written as DNA, the CDR3 is TGTGCCAGCAGCTTAGCATTAGAGGTATCTGAAGCTTTCTTT. This translates into CASSLALEVSEAFF.